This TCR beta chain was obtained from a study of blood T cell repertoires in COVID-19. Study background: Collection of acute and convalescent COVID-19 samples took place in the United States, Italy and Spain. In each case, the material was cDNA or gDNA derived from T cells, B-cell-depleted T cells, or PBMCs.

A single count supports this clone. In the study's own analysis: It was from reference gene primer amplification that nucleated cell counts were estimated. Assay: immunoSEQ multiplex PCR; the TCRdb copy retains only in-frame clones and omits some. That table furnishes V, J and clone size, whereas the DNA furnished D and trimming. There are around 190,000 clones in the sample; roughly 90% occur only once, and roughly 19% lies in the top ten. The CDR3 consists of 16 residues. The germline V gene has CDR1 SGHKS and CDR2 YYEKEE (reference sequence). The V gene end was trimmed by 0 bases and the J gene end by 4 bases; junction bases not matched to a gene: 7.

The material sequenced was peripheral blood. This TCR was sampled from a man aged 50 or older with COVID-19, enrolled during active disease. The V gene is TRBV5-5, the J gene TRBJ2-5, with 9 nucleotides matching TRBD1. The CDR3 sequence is CASSLVGTGQLETQYF. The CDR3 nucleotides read TGTGCCAGCAGCTTGGTCGGGACAGGGCAGTTAGAGACCCAGTACTTC.